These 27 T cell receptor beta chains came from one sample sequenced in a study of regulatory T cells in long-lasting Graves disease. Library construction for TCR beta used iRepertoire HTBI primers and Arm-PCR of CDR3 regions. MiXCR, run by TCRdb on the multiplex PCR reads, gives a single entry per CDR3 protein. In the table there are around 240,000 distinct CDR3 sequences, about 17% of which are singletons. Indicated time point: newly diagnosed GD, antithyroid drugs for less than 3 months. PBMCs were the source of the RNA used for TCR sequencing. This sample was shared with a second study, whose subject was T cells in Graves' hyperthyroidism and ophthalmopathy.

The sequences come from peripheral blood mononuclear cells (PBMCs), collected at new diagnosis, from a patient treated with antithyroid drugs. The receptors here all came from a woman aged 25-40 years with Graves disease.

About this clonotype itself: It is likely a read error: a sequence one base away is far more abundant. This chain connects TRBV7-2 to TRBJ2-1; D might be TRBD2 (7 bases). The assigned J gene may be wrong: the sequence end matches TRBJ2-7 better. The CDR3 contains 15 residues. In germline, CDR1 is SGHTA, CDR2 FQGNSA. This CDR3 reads CASSLVRGGGYEQYF. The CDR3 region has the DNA TGTGCCAGCAGCTTAGTGAGGGGGGGGGGATACGAGCAGTACTTC.

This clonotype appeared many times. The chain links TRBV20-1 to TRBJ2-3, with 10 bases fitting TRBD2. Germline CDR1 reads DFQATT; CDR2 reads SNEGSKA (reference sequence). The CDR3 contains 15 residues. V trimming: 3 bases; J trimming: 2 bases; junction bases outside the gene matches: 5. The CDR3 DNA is TGCAGTGCTAGGAGGCTAGCGGGGGCCACAGATACGCAGTATTTT. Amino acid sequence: CSARRLAGATDTQYF.

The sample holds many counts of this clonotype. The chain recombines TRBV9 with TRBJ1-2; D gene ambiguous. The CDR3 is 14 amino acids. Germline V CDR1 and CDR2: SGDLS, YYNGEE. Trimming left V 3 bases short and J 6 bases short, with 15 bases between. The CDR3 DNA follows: TGTGCCAGCAGCGCCCATCGGCTGATTAATGGCTACACCTTC. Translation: CASSAHRLINGYTF.

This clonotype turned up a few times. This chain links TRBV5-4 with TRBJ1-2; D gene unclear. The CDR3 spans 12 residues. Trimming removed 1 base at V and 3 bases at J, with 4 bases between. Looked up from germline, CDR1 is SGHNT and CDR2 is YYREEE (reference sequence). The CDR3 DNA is TGTGCCAGCAGCTTGAGGCACTATGGCTACACCTTC. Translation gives CASSLRHYGYTF.

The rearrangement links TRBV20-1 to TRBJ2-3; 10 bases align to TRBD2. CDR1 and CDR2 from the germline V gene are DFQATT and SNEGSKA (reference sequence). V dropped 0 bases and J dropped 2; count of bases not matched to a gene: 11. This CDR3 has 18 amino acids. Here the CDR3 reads CSARDRARSGGVTDTQYF. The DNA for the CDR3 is TGCAGTGCTAGAGATAGAGCTCGGAGCGGGGGGGTCACAGATACGCAGTATTTT.

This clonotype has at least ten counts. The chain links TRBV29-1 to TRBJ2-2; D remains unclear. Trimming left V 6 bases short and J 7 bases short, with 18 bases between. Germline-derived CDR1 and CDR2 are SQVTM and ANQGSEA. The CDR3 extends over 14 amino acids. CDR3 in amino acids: CSVNPLDPIGELFF. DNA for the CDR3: TGCAGCGTCAACCCGTTGGATCCTATCGGGGAGCTGTTTTTT.

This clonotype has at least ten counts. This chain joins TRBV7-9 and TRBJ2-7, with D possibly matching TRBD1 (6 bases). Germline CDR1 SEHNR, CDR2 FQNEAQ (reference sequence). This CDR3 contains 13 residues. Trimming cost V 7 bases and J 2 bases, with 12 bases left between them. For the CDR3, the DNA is TGTGCCAGCAAGGGGGACAACCCCTACGAGCAGTACTTC. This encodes CASKGDNPYEQYF.

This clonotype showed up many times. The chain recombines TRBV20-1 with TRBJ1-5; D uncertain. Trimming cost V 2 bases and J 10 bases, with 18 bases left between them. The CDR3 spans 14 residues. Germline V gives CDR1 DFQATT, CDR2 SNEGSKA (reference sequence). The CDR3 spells CSARSDHGDKPQHF. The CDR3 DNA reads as TGCAGTGCTAGATCTGACCACGGGGATAAACCCCAGCATTTT.

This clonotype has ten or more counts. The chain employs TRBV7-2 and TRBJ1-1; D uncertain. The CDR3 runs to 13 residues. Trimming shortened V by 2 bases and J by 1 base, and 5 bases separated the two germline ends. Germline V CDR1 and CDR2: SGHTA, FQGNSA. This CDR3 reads CASSLRTNTEAFF. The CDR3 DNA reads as TGTGCCAGCAGCTTAAGGACGAACACTGAAGCTTTCTTT.

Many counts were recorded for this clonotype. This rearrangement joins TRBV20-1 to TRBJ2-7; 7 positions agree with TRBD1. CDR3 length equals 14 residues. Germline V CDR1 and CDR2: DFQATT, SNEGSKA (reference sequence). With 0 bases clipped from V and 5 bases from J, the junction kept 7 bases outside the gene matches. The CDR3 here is CSAREATGSNEQYF. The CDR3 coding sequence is TGCAGTGCTAGAGAGGCGACAGGGTCCAACGAGCAGTACTTC.

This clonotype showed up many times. CDR3 protein: CSVDGVAGDGEKLFF. Written as DNA, the CDR3 is TGCAGCGTTGATGGTGTTGCAGGGGATGGAGAAAAACTGTTTTTT. The rearrangement uses TRBV29-1 and TRBJ1-4; a weak D match, TRBD1 (6 bases). The CDR3 has 15 amino acids. V lost 3 bases to trimming and J lost 8 bases, with 19 bases between them. Germline assignment: CDR1 SQVTM and CDR2 ANQGSEA.

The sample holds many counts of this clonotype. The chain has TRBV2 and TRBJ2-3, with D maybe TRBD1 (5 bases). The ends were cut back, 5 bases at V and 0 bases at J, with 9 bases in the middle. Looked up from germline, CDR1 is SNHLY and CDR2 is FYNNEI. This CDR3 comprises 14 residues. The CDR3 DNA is TGTGCCAGCAGTCGACAGAGGAGCACAGATACGCAGTATTTT. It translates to CASSRQRSTDTQYF.

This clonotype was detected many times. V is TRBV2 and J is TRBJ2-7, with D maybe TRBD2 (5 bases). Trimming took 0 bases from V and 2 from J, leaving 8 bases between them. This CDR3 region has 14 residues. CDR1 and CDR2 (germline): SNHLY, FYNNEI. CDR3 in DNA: TGTGCCAGCAGTGAAGCAGAGGGAACCTACGAGCAGTACTTC. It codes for CASSEAEGTYEQYF.

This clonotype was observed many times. The chain's CDR3 is CSARDAGAQETQYF. CDR3 bases: TGCAGTGCTAGAGATGCGGGGGCCCAAGAGACCCAGTACTTC. This chain links TRBV20-1 with TRBJ2-5; D possibly corresponds to TRBD2 (7 bases). V lost 0 bases and J 1 base, leaving 9 bases between the germline ends. The CDR3 is made up of 14 amino acids. CDR1 and CDR2 from the germline V gene are DFQATT and SNEGSKA (reference sequence).

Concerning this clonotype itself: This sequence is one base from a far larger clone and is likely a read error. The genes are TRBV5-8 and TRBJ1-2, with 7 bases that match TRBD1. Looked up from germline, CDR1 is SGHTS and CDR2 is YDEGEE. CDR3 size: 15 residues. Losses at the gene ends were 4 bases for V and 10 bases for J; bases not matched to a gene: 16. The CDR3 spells CASSPVAAGGNDYTF. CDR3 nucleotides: TGTGCCAGCAGCCCTGTAGCGGCAGGGGGTAATGACTACACCTTC.

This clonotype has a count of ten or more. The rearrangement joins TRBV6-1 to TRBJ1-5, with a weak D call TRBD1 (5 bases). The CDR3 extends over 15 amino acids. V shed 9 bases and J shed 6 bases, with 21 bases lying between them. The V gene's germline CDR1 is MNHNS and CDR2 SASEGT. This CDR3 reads CASSHHRDRFQPQHF. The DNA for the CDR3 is TGTGCCAGTTCCCACCACCGGGACCGGTTTCAGCCCCAGCATTTT.

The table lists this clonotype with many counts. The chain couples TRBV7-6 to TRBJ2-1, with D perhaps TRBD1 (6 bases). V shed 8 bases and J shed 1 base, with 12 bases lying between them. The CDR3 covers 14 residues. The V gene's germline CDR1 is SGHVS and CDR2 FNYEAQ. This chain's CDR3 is CASGARGSYNEQFF. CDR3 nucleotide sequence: TGTGCCAGCGGGGCTAGGGGGTCCTACAATGAGCAGTTCTTC.

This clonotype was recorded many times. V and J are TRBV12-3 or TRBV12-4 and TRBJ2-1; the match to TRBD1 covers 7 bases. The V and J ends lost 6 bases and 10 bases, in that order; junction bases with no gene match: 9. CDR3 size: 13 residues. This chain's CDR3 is CASSFDRDREQFF. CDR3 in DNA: TGTGCCAGCAGCTTCGACAGGGATCGAGAGCAGTTCTTC.

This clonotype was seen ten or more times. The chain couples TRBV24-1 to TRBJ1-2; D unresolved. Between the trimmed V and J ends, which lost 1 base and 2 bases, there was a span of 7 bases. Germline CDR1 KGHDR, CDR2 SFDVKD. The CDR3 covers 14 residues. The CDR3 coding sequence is TGTGCCACCAGTGATTTAACCAGAAACTATGGCTACACCTTC. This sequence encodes CATSDLTRNYGYTF.

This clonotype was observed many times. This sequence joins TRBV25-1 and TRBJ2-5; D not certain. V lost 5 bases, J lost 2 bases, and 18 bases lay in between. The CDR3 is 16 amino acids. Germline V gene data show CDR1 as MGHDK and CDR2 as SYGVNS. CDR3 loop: CASSTPRERAQETQYF. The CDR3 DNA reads TGTGCCAGCAGTACTCCCCGTGAACGAGCTCAAGAGACCCAGTACTTC.

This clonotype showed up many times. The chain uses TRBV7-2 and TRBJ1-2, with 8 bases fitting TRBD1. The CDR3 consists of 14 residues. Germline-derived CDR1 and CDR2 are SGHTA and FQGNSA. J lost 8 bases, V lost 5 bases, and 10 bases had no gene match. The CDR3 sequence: CASSPRTGKDGYTF. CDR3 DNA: TGTGCCAGCAGCCCGCGGACAGGGAAGGACGGCTACACCTTC.

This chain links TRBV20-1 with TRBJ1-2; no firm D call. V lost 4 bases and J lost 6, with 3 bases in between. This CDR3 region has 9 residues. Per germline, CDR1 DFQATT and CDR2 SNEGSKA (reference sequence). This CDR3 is CSAKDGYTF. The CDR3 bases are TGCAGTGCTAAAGATGGCTACACCTTC.

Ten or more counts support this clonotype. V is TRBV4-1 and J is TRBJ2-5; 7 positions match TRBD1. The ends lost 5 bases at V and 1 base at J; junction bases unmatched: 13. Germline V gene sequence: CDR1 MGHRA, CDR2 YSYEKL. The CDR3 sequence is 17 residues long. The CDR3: CASSAAMLGTVQETQYF. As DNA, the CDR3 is TGCGCCAGCAGCGCCGCCATGTTAGGGACAGTCCAAGAGACCCAGTACTTC.

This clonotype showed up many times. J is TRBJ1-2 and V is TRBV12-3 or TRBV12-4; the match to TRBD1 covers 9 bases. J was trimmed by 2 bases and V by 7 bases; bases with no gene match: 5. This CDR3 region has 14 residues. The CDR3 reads CASTPTGGNYGYTF. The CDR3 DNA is TGTGCCAGCACCCCGACAGGGGGGAACTATGGCTACACCTTC.

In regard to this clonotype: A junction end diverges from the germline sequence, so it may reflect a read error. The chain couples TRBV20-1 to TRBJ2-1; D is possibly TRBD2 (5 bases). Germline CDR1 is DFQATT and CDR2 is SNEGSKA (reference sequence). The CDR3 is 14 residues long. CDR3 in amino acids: CSASLGSSYNEQLF. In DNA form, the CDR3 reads TGCAGTGCTAGTCTGGGGAGCTCCTACAATGAGCAGCTCTTC.

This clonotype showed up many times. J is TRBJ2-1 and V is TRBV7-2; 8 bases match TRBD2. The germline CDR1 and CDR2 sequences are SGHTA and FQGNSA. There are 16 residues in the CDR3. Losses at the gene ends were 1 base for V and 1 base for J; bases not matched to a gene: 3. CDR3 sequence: CASSLVGTRSYNEQFF. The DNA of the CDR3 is TGTGCCAGCAGCTTAGTGGGGACTAGATCCTACAATGAGCAGTTCTTC.

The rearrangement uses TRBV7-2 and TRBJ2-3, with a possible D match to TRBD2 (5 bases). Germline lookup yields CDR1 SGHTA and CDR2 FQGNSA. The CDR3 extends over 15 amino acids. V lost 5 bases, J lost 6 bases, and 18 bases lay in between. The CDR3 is CASSPEGGPQDTQYF. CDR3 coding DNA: TGTGCCAGCAGCCCCGAAGGCGGGCCGCAGGATACGCAGTATTTT.